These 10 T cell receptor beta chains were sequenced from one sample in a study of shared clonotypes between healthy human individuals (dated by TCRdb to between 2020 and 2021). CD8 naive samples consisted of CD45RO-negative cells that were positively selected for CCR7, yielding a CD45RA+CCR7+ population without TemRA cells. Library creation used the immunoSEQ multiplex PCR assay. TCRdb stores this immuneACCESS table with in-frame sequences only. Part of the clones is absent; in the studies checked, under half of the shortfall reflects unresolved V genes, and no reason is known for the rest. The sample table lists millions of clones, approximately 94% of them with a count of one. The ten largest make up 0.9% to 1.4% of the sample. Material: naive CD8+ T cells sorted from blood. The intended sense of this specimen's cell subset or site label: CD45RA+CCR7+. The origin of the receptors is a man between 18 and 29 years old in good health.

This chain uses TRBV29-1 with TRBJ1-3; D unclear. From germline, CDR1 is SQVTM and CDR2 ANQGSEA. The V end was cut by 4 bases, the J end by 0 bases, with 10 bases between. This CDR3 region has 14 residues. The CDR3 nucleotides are TGCAGCGTTGCTCGGGGAAACTCTGGAAACACCATATATTTT. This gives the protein CSVARGNSGNTIYF.

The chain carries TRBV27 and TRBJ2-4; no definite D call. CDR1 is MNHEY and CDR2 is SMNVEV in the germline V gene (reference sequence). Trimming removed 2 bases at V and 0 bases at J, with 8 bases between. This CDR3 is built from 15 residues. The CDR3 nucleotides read TGTGCCAGCAGTTTACTAAGAGTAGCCAAAAACATTCAGTACTTC. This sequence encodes CASSLLRVAKNIQYF.

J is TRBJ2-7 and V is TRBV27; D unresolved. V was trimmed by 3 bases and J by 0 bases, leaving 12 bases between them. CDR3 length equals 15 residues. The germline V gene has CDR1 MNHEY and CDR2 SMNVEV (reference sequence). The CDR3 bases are TGTGCCAGCAGTTTTAACCTACCGAGCTCCTACGAGCAGTACTTC. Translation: CASSFNLPSSYEQYF.

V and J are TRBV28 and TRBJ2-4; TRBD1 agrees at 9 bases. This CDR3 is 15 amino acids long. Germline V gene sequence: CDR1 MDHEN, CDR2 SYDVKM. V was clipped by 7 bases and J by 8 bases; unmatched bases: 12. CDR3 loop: CASNDPGQGWDIQYF. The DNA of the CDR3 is TGTGCCAGCAATGACCCGGGACAGGGATGGGACATTCAGTACTTC.

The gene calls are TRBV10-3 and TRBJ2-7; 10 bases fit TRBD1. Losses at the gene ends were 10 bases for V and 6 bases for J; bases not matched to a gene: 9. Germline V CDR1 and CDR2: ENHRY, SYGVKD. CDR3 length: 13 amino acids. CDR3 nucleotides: TGTGCCACCGGGGACGGGACAGGGGTCGAGCAGTACTTC. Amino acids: CATGDGTGVEQYF.

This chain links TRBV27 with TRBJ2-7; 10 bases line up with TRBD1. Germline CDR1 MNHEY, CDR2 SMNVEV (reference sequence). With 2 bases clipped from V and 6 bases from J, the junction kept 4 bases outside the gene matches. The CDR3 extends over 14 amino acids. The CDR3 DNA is TGTGCCAGCAGTTTAAGACAGGGGGCAGCCGAGCAGTACTTC. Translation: CASSLRQGAAEQYF.

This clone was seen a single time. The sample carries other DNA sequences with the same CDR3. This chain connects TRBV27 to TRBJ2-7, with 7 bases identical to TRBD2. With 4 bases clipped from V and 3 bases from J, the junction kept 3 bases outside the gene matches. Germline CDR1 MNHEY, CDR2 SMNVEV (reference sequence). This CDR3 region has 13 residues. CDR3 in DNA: TGTGCCAGCAGTTGGGGGGAGGGCTACGAGCAGTACTTC. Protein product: CASSWGEGYEQYF.

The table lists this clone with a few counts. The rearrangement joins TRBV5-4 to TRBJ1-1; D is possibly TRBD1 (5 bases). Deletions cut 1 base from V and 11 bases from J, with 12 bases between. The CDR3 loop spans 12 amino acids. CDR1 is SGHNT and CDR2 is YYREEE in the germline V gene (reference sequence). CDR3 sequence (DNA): TGTGCCAGCAGCTTGTCCCCAGGGCTGGCTTTCTTT. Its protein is CASSLSPGLAFF.

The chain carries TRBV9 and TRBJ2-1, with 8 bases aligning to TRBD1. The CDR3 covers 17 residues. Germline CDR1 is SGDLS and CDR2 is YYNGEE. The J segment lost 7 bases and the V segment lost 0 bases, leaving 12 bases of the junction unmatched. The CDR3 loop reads CASSVGAGGGSVNEQFF. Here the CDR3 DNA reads TGTGCCAGCAGCGTAGGGGCAGGGGGCGGATCTGTGAATGAGCAGTTCTTC.

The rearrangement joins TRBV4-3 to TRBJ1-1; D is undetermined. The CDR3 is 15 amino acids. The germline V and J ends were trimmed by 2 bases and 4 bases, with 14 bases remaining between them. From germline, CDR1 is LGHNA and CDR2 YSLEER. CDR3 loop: CASSQSSFAGTEAFF. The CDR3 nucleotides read TGCGCCAGCAGCCAATCGTCGTTTGCGGGCACTGAAGCTTTCTTT.